This T cell receptor (beta chain) is drawn from a study of tumor and adjacent non-tumor tissue in lung cancer. RNA was extracted from bulk tissue without any cell sorting. More than 3 cm separated this lung sample from the edge of the tumor. Newly diagnosed lung cancer patients had thoracic surgery in China, August–late 2014, without prior chemotherapy. The CDR3 contains 14 residues. V was clipped by 8 bases and J by 7 bases; unmatched bases: 13. Germline CDR1 reads MNHNY; CDR2 reads SVGAGI (reference sequence). Three rounds of nested PCR, following a modified ARM-PCR protocol, produced the TCRbeta library. TCRdb redid the calling of the multiplex PCR reads with MiXCR, one entry per CDR3 protein. The sample consists of about 80,000 distinct CDR3 sequences, roughly 80% of them appearing once.

Material for sequencing was distant non-tumor lung tissue. This receptor was obtained from a man aged 55 to 70 with non-small cell lung cancer. This chain connects TRBV6-6 to TRBJ1-1; 7 nucleotides match TRBD1. This chain's CDR3 is CASCTRGRWNEAFF. In DNA form, the CDR3 reads TGTGCCAGCTGTACAAGGGGGCGATGGAATGAAGCTTTCTTT.